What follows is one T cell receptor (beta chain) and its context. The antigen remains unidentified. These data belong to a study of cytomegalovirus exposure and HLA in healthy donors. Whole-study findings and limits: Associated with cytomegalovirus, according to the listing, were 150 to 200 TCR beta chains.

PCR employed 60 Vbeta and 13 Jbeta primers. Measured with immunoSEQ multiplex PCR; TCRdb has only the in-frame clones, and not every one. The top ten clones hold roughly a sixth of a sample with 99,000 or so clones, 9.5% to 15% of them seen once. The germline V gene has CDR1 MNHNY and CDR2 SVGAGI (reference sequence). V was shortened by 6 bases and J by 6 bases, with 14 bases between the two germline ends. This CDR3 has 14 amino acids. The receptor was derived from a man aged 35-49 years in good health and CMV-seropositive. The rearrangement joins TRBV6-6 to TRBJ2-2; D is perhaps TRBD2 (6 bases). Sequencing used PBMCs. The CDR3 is CASSSLRESGELFF. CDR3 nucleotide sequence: TGTGCCAGCAGCTCATTACGGGAGTCCGGGGAGCTGTTTTTT.